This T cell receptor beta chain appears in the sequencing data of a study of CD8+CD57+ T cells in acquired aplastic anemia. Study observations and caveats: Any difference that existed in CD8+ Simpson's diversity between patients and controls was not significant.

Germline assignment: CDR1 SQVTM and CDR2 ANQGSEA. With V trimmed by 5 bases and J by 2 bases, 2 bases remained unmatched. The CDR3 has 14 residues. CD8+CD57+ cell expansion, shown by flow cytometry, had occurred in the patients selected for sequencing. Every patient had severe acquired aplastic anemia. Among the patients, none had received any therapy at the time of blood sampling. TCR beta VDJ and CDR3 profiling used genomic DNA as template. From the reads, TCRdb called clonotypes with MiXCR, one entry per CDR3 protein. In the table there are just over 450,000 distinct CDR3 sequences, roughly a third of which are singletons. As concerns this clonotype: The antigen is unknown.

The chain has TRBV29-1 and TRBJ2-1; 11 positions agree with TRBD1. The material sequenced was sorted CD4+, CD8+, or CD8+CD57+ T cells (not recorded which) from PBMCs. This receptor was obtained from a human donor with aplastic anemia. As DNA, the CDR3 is TGCAGCGTTCGGACAGGGGGCACCTACAATGAGCAGTTCTTC. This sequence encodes CSVRTGGTYNEQFF.